These 3 T cell receptor beta chains originate from one sample sequenced in a study of T-cell reconstitution after alpha-beta-depleted transplantation in children. Researchers prepared the TCRbeta library using unique molecular identifiers, the study reports. TCRdb processed the PCR reads anew with MiXCR; each CDR3 protein has one entry. Altogether around 340,000 distinct CDR3 sequences are present, 10% to 15% being singletons, with the ten largest covering 3.5% to 4.5%. Sequencing was performed on PBMCs, taken from the stem cell graft. The receptors were gathered from a human donor who donated a stem cell graft to a child with Fanconi anemia.

This clonotype was seen more than once but under ten times. The genes are TRBV12-3 or TRBV12-4 and TRBJ1-3, with D perhaps TRBD1 (6 bases). This CDR3 has 14 residues. V lost 6 bases and J lost 4, with 13 bases in between. CDR3 bases: TGTGCCAGCAGCCCCACAGGGCGCGGAAACACCATATATTTT. Translating gives CASSPTGRGNTIYF.

This clonotype was seen only a few times. CDR3 region: CASSPTGTTANEQFF. The CDR3 DNA sequence: TGTGCCAGCAGTCCAACGGGGACTACCGCCAATGAGCAGTTCTTC. The V and J genes are TRBV12-3 or TRBV12-4 and TRBJ2-1; 7 bases are a match to TRBD2. The CDR3 has 15 amino acids. With V trimmed by 5 bases and J by 6 bases, 10 bases remained unmatched.

This clonotype was seen repeatedly, ten times or more. The gene calls are TRBV6-2 or TRBV6-3 and TRBJ2-3; 7 bases match TRBD2. The length of the CDR3 is 18 residues. V shed 2 bases, J shed 2 bases, and the junction held 13 bases outside the gene matches. CDR1 is MNHEY, CDR2 SVGEGT, per germline. The CDR3 sequence: CASSYEILGGDPTDTQYF. The CDR3 DNA is TGTGCCAGCAGTTACGAAATCCTTGGGGGGGACCCCACAGATACGCAGTATTTT.